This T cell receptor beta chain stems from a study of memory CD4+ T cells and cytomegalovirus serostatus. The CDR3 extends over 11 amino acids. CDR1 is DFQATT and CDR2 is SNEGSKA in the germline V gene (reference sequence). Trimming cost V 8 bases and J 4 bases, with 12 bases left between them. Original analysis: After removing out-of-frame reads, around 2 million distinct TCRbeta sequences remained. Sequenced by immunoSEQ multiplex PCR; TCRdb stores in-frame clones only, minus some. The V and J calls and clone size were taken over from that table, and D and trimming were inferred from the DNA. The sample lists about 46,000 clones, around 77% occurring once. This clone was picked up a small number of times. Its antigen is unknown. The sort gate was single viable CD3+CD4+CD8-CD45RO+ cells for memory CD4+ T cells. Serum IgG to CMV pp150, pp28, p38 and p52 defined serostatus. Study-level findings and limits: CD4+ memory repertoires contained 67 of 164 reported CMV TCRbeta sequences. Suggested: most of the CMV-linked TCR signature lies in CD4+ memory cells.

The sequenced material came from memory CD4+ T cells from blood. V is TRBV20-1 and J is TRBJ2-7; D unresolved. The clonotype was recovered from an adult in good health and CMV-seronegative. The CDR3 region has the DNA TGCAGTAACTTAATCTCTTACGAGCAGTACTTC. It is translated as CSNLISYEQYF.